This TCR beta chain was captured by sequencing in a study of T cell repertoires in aging, cancer and after chemotherapy. On the study more broadly: Donor ages fell into six groups from 30 or younger up to 70 or older. Pre- and post-chemotherapy samples were paired from glioblastoma patients treated with temozolomide-based therapy. The whole study produced a dataset of several million TCR reads. Broader study findings: In cancer patients, declining TCR diversity with age involved lost richness and lost evenness.

This clonotype occurred a few times. As yet, its antigen is unknown. The template was genomic DNA from peripheral blood, not RNA. Trimming cost V 2 bases and J 3 bases; bases outside gene matches: 0. The CDR3 length is 12 residues. Germline loops: CDR1 DFQATT, CDR2 SNEGSKA (reference sequence). Rearranged V-D-J TRB sequences were amplified with a mixed TRB-A/B primer pool. TCRdb used MiXCR to reprocess the multiplex PCR reads, holding one entry per CDR3 protein. The sample comprises just under 1,000 distinct CDR3 sequences, roughly 15% of which are singletons, and around 9.5% rests with the top ten. Material: blood. The clonotype originates from a human donor with a solid tumor. This rearrangement joins TRBV20-1 to TRBJ1-1; 7 bases are shared with TRBD1. The CDR3 DNA reads as TGCAGTGCTAGACAGGGGGACACTGAAGCTTTCTTT. Protein product: CSARQGDTEAFF.